This record looks at one T cell receptor beta chain sequence and its context. Its specificity is unknown. Germline CDR1 and CDR2: MNHNY and SVGAGI (reference sequence). The V end lost 5 bases, the J end lost 12 bases, and 17 bases lay between the germline ends. The CDR3 loop spans 13 amino acids. The data derive from a study of OX40 agonist ivuxolimab in advanced cancers. Study information: Ivuxolimab, an agonistic anti-OX40 (CD134) antibody, was given to patients.

Data came from immunoSEQ multiplex PCR; TCRdb stores just in-frame clones and leaves some out. Counted here are approximately 77,000 clones, 75% to 90% occurring once; the ten biggest clones make up roughly 2.2%. Study-wide findings and caveats: CD8+ T cells averaged more expanded clones than CD4+. The investigators did not determine what antigen specificity the expanded peripheral T cells had.

The sample in question was CD4+ or CD8+ T cells sorted from blood, obtained in a trial of the OX40 agonist ivuxolimab. V gene TRBV6-6 combines with J gene TRBJ2-1, with D unresolved. This sequence was found in an adult with an advanced solid tumor such as melanoma, head and neck, liver or kidney cancer. The CDR3 DNA reads TGTGCCAGCAGTATAGACTTCTTCGCAAGGCAGTTCTTC. Protein sequence: CASSIDFFARQFF.